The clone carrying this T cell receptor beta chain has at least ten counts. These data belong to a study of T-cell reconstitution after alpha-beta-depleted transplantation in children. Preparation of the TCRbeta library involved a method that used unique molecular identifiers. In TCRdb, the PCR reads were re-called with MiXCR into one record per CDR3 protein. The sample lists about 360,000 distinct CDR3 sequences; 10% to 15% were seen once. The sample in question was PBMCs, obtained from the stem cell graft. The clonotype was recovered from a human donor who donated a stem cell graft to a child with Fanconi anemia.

The CDR3 DNA reads as TGCAGCGTCCAGCGACAGACCCAAGAGACCCAGTACTTC. This gives the protein CSVQRQTQETQYF. The V call is TRBV29-1, the J call TRBJ2-5; D may be TRBD1 (5 bases). This CDR3 comprises 13 residues. Per germline, CDR1 SQVTM and CDR2 ANQGSEA. V was shortened by 6 bases and J by 1 base, with 12 bases between the two germline ends.